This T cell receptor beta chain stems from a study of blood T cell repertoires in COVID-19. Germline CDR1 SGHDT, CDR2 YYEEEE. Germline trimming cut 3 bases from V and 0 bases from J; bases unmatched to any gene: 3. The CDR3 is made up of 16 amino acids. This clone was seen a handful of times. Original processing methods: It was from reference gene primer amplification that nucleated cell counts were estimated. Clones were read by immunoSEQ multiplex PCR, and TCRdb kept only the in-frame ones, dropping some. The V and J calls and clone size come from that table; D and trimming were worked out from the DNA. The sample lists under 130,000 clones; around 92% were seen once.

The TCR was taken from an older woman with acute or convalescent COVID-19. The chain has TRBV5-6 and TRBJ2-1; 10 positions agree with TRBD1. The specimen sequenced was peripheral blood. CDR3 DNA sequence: TGTGCCAGCAGCTGGACAGGGGGATCCTCCTACAATGAGCAGTTCTTC. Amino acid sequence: CASSWTGGSSYNEQFF.